Listed here are 20 T cell receptor beta chains from one sample, sequenced in a study of regulatory T cells in long-lasting Graves disease. Time point: newly diagnosed GD, antithyroid drugs for less than 3 months. PBMCs provided the RNA from which the TCR library was made. Building the TCR beta libraries relied on iRepertoire HTBI primers, and CDR3 regions underwent Arm-PCR. TCRdb ran MiXCR on the multiplex PCR reads and lists one entry per CDR3 protein. The sample comprises roughly 610,000 distinct CDR3 sequences, 15% to 20% of which are singletons, and more than 10% rests with the top ten. The same data also went into a second study, on T cells in Graves' hyperthyroidism and ophthalmopathy.

This sample comprised peripheral blood mononuclear cells (PBMCs), obtained at new diagnosis, from a patient treated with antithyroid drugs. Receptors originate from a man younger than 35 with Graves disease.

This chain joins TRBV5-1 and TRBJ2-3; possible D gene TRBD2, 6 bases. The CDR3 is made up of 17 amino acids. Germline V gives CDR1 SGHRS, CDR2 YFSETQ. The V end lost 4 bases, the J end lost 3 bases, and 21 bases lay between the germline ends. This chain's CDR3 is CASSRTRGLTRTDTQYF. The DNA for the CDR3 is TGCGCCAGCAGCCGGACTCGGGGGTTAACAAGGACAGATACGCAGTATTTT.

To note about this clonotype: This sequence may be a read error, since a much larger clone differs from it by one base. CDR3 region: CSAIGGRRQEAQYF. CDR3 coding DNA: TGCAGTGCTATTGGTGGGAGGCGCCAAGAGGCCCAGTACTTC. V usage is TRBV20-1 and J usage is TRBJ2-5; weak D call: TRBD2 (6 bases). The CDR3 runs to 14 residues. The germline gives CDR1 DFQATT, CDR2 SNEGSKA (reference sequence).

The chain employs TRBV30 and TRBJ2-1, with 14 bases lining up with TRBD2. Germline CDR1 and CDR2: GTSNPN and SVGIG (reference sequence). J lost 9 bases, V lost 1 base, and 8 bases had no gene match. The CDR3 spans 16 residues. The CDR3 nucleotides read TGTGCCTGGAGTGAAAGACTAGCGGGAGGGAGGAGTGAGCAGTTCTTC. Translated, it gives CAWSERLAGGRSEQFF.

Remarks on this clonotype: A much larger clone is a single base away; this may be a read error. This is likely a read error, given that the CDR3 carries no conserved phenylalanine or tryptophan at its end. The chain has TRBV6-1 and TRBJ1-1; D gene uncertain. Germline assignment: CDR1 MNHNS and CDR2 SASEGT. The CDR3 length is 13 residues. Between the trimmed V and J ends, which lost 7 bases and 4 bases, there was a span of 13 bases. The CDR3 reads CASTQPGPTEAFL. The CDR3 DNA reads as TGTGCCAGCACCCAGCCCGGGCCCACTGAAGCTTTCCTT.

This clonotype was counted ten times or more. This sequence joins TRBV28 and TRBJ2-1; TRBD1 matches at 7 bases. The CDR3 is made up of 16 amino acids. V was pared by 5 bases and J by 2 bases, with 9 bases of the junction left unmatched. CDR1 is MDHEN, CDR2 SYDVKM, per germline. The CDR3 spells CASSEGTADAYNEQFF. The CDR3 DNA reads as TGTGCCAGCAGTGAAGGGACAGCGGACGCCTACAATGAGCAGTTCTTC.

The chain recombines TRBV29-1 with TRBJ2-3; 12 bases map to TRBD2. Per germline, CDR1 SQVTM and CDR2 ANQGSEA. After removal of 6 bases from V and 3 bases from J, the junction contained 1 base not matched to a gene. The CDR3 covers 13 residues. DNA for the CDR3: TGCAGCGTCGGGACTAGCGGGACAGATACGCAGTATTTT. It yields the protein CSVGTSGTDTQYF.

This clonotype was observed many times. The chain links TRBV10-3 to TRBJ2-1; 10 bases fit TRBD2. V lost 6 bases to trimming and J lost 4 bases; unmatched junction nucleotides: 3. Germline-derived CDR1 and CDR2 are ENHRY and SYGVKD. The CDR3 covers 14 residues. The CDR3: CAIRRTSGYNEQFF. CDR3 coding DNA: TGTGCCATCAGACGGACTAGCGGTTACAATGAGCAGTTCTTC.

The chain joins TRBV20-1 to TRBJ2-2; 10 positions agree with TRBD2. J gave up 5 bases and V 4 bases, and 4 bases lay outside the gene matches. This CDR3 comprises 14 residues. Germline CDR1 and CDR2: DFQATT and SNEGSKA (reference sequence). CDR3 coding DNA: TGCAGTGCTACCGGGACTAGCGTTACCGGGGAGCTGTTTTTT. It is translated as CSATGTSVTGELFF.

This clonotype came up many times. The chain couples TRBV7-2 to TRBJ2-1; 13 bases align to TRBD2. Germline CDR1 is SGHTA and CDR2 is FQGNSA. The CDR3 has 19 residues. V lost 1 base to trimming and J lost 2 bases; unmatched junction nucleotides: 8. The CDR3 region is CASSLVGLAGVRTYNEQFF. The CDR3 DNA reads as TGTGCCAGCAGCTTAGTTGGACTAGCGGGAGTGAGGACCTACAATGAGCAGTTCTTC.

This clonotype was recorded at least ten times. The chain uses TRBV5-1 and TRBJ1-1; 9 bases map to TRBD1. The ends lost 5 bases at V and 5 bases at J; junction bases unmatched: 10. This CDR3 contains 15 residues. CDR1 and CDR2 (germline): SGHRS, YFSETQ. The CDR3 here is CASRETGGAGTEAFF. Written as DNA, the CDR3 is TGCGCCAGCAGGGAAACAGGGGGCGCAGGAACTGAAGCTTTCTTT.

Turning to this clonotype: One end of the junction is discordant with germline, which a read error may explain. The CDR3 DNA is TGCGCCAGCACCGGACTAGCGGCTACAGGTACGCAGTATTTT. This gives the protein CASTGLAATGTQYF. The V and J genes are TRBV5-1 and TRBJ2-3, with 10 bases matching TRBD2. Germline V gene data show CDR1 as SGHRS and CDR2 as YFSETQ. The CDR3 consists of 14 residues.

V usage is TRBV6-5 and J usage is TRBJ2-7; a possible D gene is TRBD2 (6 bases). Trimming stripped 2 bases from V and 0 bases from J, with 14 bases between. The CDR3 covers 16 residues. From germline, CDR1 is MNHEY and CDR2 SVGAGI. The CDR3 nucleotides read TGTGCCAGCAGTTACACATCCAGCGGGTACTCCTACGAGCAGTACTTC. Its protein is CASSYTSSGYSYEQYF.

This clonotype was detected ten times or more. The CDR3 DNA is TGTGCCAGCAGCCCCCCGGGGTGGGGATACGAGCAGTACTTC. It translates to CASSPPGWGYEQYF. The rearrangement uses TRBV3-1 and TRBJ2-7; TRBD2 might be the D (5 bases). The CDR3 is made up of 14 amino acids. Trimming pared 4 bases from V and 4 bases from J, leaving 14 bases between. CDR1 and CDR2 from the germline V gene are LGHDT and YNNKEL (reference sequence).

This clonotype was counted many times. The CDR3 sequence is CASSLARGRGPLHF. The CDR3 region has the DNA TGTGCCAGCAGTTTGGCAAGGGGGCGAGGACCCCTCCACTTT. This chain uses TRBV12-3 or TRBV12-4 with TRBJ1-6; 7 bases line up with TRBD1. V lost 3 bases to trimming and J lost 12 bases; unmatched junction nucleotides: 8. The CDR3 covers 14 residues.

This clonotype was seen at least ten times. V is TRBV27 and J is TRBJ2-1; 8 bases map to TRBD2. The germline V gene encodes CDR1 MNHEY and CDR2 SMNVEV (reference sequence). J lost 8 bases, V lost 5 bases, and 8 bases had no gene match. The CDR3 is 14 amino acids. CDR3 protein: CASSASRGGYEQFF. The CDR3 coding sequence is TGTGCCAGCAGTGCCTCCCGGGGGGGATATGAGCAGTTCTTC.

This clonotype occurred a few times. The chain employs TRBV6-5 and TRBJ2-6, with 9 bases aligning to TRBD2. The CDR3 has 18 amino acids. The junction had 11 bases not matched to a gene; V was cut back by 4 bases and J by 4 bases. Germline V gene lookup returns CDR1 MNHEY and CDR2 SVGAGI. CDR3 sequence: CASSSSYPLAGGANVLTF. The CDR3 bases are TGTGCCAGCAGTTCTTCTTATCCTCTAGCGGGAGGGGCCAACGTCCTGACTTTC.

This clonotype was detected many times. This rearrangement joins TRBV2 to TRBJ2-3; D gene unclear. The V gene lost 3 bases and the J gene lost 0 bases, with 10 bases spanning the gap. CDR3 size: 15 residues. Germline-derived CDR1 and CDR2 are SNHLY and FYNNEI. CDR3 in amino acids: CASSEFDFSTDTQYF. The CDR3 DNA is TGTGCCAGCAGTGAGTTCGATTTCAGCACAGATACGCAGTATTTT.

This clonotype showed up just a few times. J is TRBJ1-2 and V is TRBV14; D gene unclear. The CDR3 loop spans 13 amino acids. Germline V gene lookup returns CDR1 SGHDN and CDR2 FVKESK. The V end lost 0 bases, the J end lost 8 bases, and 10 bases lay between the germline ends. The CDR3 spells CASSQDRRNGYTF. The DNA for the CDR3 is TGTGCCAGCAGCCAAGATCGCAGGAACGGCTACACCTTC.

This clonotype came up many times. J is TRBJ2-7 and V is TRBV20-1; D may be TRBD1 or TRBD2 (7 bases each). The CDR3 runs 15 residues. V gave up 2 bases and J gave up 7 bases, with 21 bases separating them. The germline V gene has CDR1 DFQATT and CDR2 SNEGSKA (reference sequence). For the CDR3, the DNA is TGCAGTGCTAGAAACCCGTGGGGAGGGGGCGATGAGCAGTACTTC. Protein: CSARNPWGGGDEQYF.

The sample holds many counts of this clonotype. This chain uses TRBV12-3 or TRBV12-4 with TRBJ2-1; TRBD2 might be the D (5 bases). The CDR3 totals 15 residues. The V end lost 3 bases, the J end lost 2 bases, and 11 bases lay between the germline ends. CDR3 in amino acids: CASSLGSRPYNEQFF. The DNA for the CDR3 is TGTGCCAGCAGTTTGGGGAGTAGGCCCTACAATGAGCAGTTCTTC.